The clone carrying this TCR beta chain has only a few counts. Its antigen is currently unknown. This sample is drawn from a study of T cell repertoires in cytomegalovirus infection. TCRdb recomputed calls from the reads with MiXCR, one row per CDR3 protein. The repertoire holds roughly 990,000 distinct CDR3 sequences, with approximately 33% as singletons. Trimming took off 2 bases at V and 7 bases at J, with 10 bases between the two ends. Germline V gene sequence: CDR1 ENHRY, CDR2 SYGVKD. The CDR3 is made up of 13 amino acids. Regarding the study as a whole: Frequencies of public TCR beta families were cumulated, and this identified carriers of CMV plus the relevant HLA. The ex vivo response was dominated by HLA-C-restricted CMV-specific TCR beta clonotypes.

Sequenced here: cultured CD8+ T cells from PBMCs, sampled from culture after CMV antigen stimulation. The V call is TRBV10-3, the J call TRBJ2-3; D might be TRBD2 (5 bases). The sequence was collected from a human donor in good health (CMV status not recorded). Some clones in this sample may be carry-over from other donors' samples. For the CDR3, the DNA is TGTGCCATCAGTGAGCCCTGGGAGTATACGCAGTATTTT. Protein sequence: CAISEPWEYTQYF.